Listed below are T cell receptor beta chains from one sample, sequenced in a study of cytomegalovirus exposure and HLA in healthy donors. TCRdb keeps only in-frame clones here, not all; method: immunoSEQ multiplex PCR. The sample yields 130,000 to 150,000 clones, approximately 80% seen once. Sequenced sample: PBMCs. Every receptor here comes from a woman aged 60-70 years in good health and CMV-seropositive. Each CDR3 is given with its conserved first and last residue. Clone size appears in some rows only: once, few, many, or a class for an expanded clone.

J gene,clone size,V gene,CDR3 protein
TRBJ2-5,NA,TRBV6-5,CASSYFNRGEETQYF
TRBJ2-7,NA,TRBV9,CASSYRPEGVYEQYF
TRBJ1-6,NA,TRBV10-1,CARPGYSNSPLHF
TRBJ1-4,NA,TRBV5-4,CASSIGTGDLSTNEKLFF
TRBJ2-1,NA,TRBV10-3,CAISETDRSSYNEQFF
TRBJ2-5,NA,TRBV7-6,CASSLGVARNQETQYF
TRBJ2-7,NA,TRBV4-3,CASSHSRSGSSSYEQYF
TRBJ2-7,NA,TRBV2,CASSGGSGQGDEQYF
TRBJ2-1,NA,TRBV21-1,CASSTSGTGDWLEQFF
TRBJ2-7,NA,TRBV11-2,CASSNRAQGYEQYF
TRBJ2-3,NA,TRBV19,CASSILGRGPDTQYF
TRBJ2-1,NA,TRBV7-9,CASSPRLAGDNEQFF
TRBJ1-2,NA,TRBV19,CASSNRGRGYGYTF
TRBJ2-5,NA,TRBV5-1,CASSLARGSHTQETQYF
TRBJ2-1,NA,TRBV30,CAWSVPWESMNEQFF
TRBJ2-7,NA,TRBV5-1,CASSLDYPGQGAYEQYF
TRBJ2-7,NA,TRBV5-5,CASSSWTQLLRAEYF
TRBJ2-7,NA,TRBV19,CASSRSPGTYEQYF
TRBJ2-3,NA,TRBV6-5,CASSYSGRSDTQYF
TRBJ2-7,NA,TRBV28,CASSLQRDEQYF
TRBJ2-1,once,TRBV6-1,CASSEDLAGAWNEQFF
TRBJ2-1,NA,TRBV9,CASSAQPGLASNEQFF
TRBJ1-1,few,TRBV28,CASSLGSTGAQNTEAFF
TRBJ2-7,NA,TRBV11-2,CASSSFRSGGRSYEQYF
TRBJ2-7,NA,TRBV11-3,CASSLVSGRRSSYEQYF
TRBJ2-7,NA,TRBV27,CASSSEGTGVYEQYF
TRBJ2-5,NA,TRBV7-9,CASSSPLAGGRETQYF
TRBJ2-1,NA,TRBV7-2,CASSPRGNTYNEQFF
TRBJ1-2,NA,TRBV28,CASSLGTNNRGYTF
TRBJ2-7,NA,TRBV9,CASSPGGTRGREQYF
TRBJ2-3,NA,TRBV6-5,CASSYGLAGTDTQYF
TRBJ2-7,NA,TRBV9,CASSAQAGGPYEQYF
TRBJ1-1,few,TRBV6-6,CASSPLTGVVTEAFF
TRBJ1-2,NA,TRBV28,CASSLTGTGEIRGYTF
TRBJ2-7,NA,TRBV4-1,CASSQTGRGYEQYF
TRBJ1-1,NA,TRBV6-1,CASSESGPEAFF
TRBJ2-1,few,TRBV28,CASSTRQGLTYNEQFF
TRBJ2-3,NA,TRBV2,CASSPDFTDTQYF
TRBJ1-1,once,TRBV19,CASSISLAQGYKAFF
TRBJ2-7,NA,TRBV19,CASSRSVTGVHEQYF
TRBJ2-5,NA,TRBV9,CASSVGREAYRETQYF
TRBJ2-3,NA,TRBV9,CASSAGTSGADTQYF
TRBJ2-1,NA,TRBV19,CASKGSRVRHNEQFF
TRBJ2-1,NA,TRBV5-6,CASSLDYSNEQFF
TRBJ2-7,NA,TRBV28,CASQSPDSPREQYF
TRBJ2-7,NA,TRBV30,CAWSDSGTSVYEQYF
TRBJ1-1,NA,TRBV6-6,CASSPGTGTLVTEAFF